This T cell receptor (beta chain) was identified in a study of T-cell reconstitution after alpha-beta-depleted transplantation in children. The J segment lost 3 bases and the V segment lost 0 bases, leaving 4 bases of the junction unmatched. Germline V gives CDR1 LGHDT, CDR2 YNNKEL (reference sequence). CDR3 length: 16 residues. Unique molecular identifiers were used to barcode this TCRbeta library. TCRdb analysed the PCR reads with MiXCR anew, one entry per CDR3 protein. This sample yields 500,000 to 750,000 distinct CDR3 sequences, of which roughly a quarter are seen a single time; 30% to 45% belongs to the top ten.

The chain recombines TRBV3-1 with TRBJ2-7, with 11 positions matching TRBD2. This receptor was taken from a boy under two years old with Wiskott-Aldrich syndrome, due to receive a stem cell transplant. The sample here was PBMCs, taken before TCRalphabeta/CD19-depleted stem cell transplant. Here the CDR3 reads CASSQDLGTSGYEQYF. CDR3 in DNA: TGTGCCAGCAGCCAAGATCTTGGGACTAGCGGCTACGAGCAGTACTTC.